This T cell receptor beta chain derives from a study of shared clonotypes between healthy human individuals. Here immunoSEQ multiplex PCR was the method, and the copy in TCRdb shows in-frame clones only, minus some. The sample holds 1.5 million to 1.9 million clones, 95% to 99% seen once. From germline, CDR1 is SGHVS and CDR2 FNYEAQ. V was trimmed by 1 base and J by 11 bases, leaving 8 bases between them. This CDR3 is 12 amino acids long. This TCR derives from a man between 25 and 39 years old in good health. The chain uses TRBV7-6 and TRBJ1-4, with D perhaps matching TRBD1 (5 bases). The source material was naive CD4+ T cells sorted from blood. Subset noted: CD45RA+ positively selected. CDR3 DNA sequence: TGTGCCAGCAGCTTAGAATGGGGGAAACTGTTTTTT. It yields the protein CASSLEWGKLFF.